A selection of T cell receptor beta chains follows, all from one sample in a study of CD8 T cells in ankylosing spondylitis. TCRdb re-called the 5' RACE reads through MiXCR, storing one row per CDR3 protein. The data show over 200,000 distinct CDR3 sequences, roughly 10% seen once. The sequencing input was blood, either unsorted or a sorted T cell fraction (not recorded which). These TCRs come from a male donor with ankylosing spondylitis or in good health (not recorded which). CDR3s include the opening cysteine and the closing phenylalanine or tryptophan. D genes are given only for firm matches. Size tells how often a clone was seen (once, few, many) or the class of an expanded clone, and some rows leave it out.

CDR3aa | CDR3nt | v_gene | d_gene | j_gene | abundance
CSAFDKGLAGNNEQFF | TGCAGTGCCTTTGACAAGGGCCTAGCGGGGAACAATGAGCAGTTCTTC | TRBV20-1 | TRBD2 | TRBJ2-1 | few
CASGQSIGNTEAFF | TGTGCTAGTGGTCAAAGTATAGGAAACACTGAAGCTTTCTTT | TRBV12-5 | - | TRBJ1-1 | few
CASSVQGTDTGELFF | TGTGCCAGCAGCGTGCAGGGAACCGACACCGGGGAGCTGTTTTTT | TRBV9 | - | TRBJ2-2 | few
CSVGQNTEAFF | TGCAGCGTAGGACAGAACACTGAAGCTTTCTTT | TRBV29-1 | - | TRBJ1-1 | many
CASSLAGSRRAGADTQYF | TGTGCCAGCAGTTTAGCCGGTTCGCGCCGCGCAGGCGCAGATACGCAGTATTTT | TRBV27 | - | TRBJ2-3 | -
CASSPLGGRQGISNEQFF | TGTGCCAGCAGCCCTCTAGGCGGTCGCCAGGGGATTAGCAATGAGCAGTTCTTC | TRBV5-6 | - | TRBJ2-1 | few
CASSRDSDRETQYF | TGTGCCAGCTCCCGGGACAGTGATAGGGAGACCCAGTACTTC | TRBV10-3 | TRBD1 | TRBJ2-5 | many
CASSTGGRGGHF | TGTGCCAGCAGTACAGGCGGGAGGGGGGGGCATTTT | TRBV12-3/TRBV12-4 | - | TRBJ1-5 | many
CASSQDTDNEKLFF | TGTGCCAGCAGCCAGGACACGGATAATGAAAAACTGTTTTTT | TRBV7-9 | - | TRBJ1-4 | many
CASSLLVGAYNEQFF | TGTGCCAGCAGCTTACTAGTAGGGGCTTACAATGAGCAGTTCTTC | TRBV7-3 | - | TRBJ2-1 | few
CATSDPTGGEVAKNIQYF | TGTGCCACCAGTGATCCGACAGGGGGAGAGGTAGCCAAAAACATTCAGTACTTC | TRBV24-1 | TRBD1 | TRBJ2-4 | -
CASSYELGRNTEAFF | TGTGCCAGCAGTTACGAACTTGGAAGGAACACTGAAGCTTTCTTT | TRBV6-5 | - | TRBJ1-1 | many
CSARVVGLPTYEQYF | TGCAGTGCTAGAGTGGTGGGGCTACCAACCTACGAGCAGTACTTC | TRBV20-1 | - | TRBJ2-7 | many
CASSLGAGLEKLFF | TGTGCCAGCAGCTTGGGGGCAGGTTTGGAAAAACTGTTTTTT | TRBV5-6 | - | TRBJ1-4 | many
CASVGLPKNIQYF | TGTGCCAGCGTGGGACTACCCAAAAACATTCAGTACTTC | TRBV12-3/TRBV12-4 | TRBD2 | TRBJ2-4 | many
CASRGGTNTGELFF | TGCGCCAGCAGAGGAGGGACTAACACCGGGGAGCTGTTTTTT | TRBV5-1 | - | TRBJ2-2 | -
CASSLDGDSTNYGYTF | TGTGCCAGCAGCTTAGATGGGGACAGTACTAACTATGGCTACACCTTC | TRBV11-2 | TRBD1 | TRBJ1-2 | many
CATLAWADDHEQYF | TGTGCCACCCTTGCCTGGGCCGACGACCACGAGCAGTACTTC | TRBV28 | - | TRBJ2-7 | few
CASSYDRGRSYTGELFF | TGTGCCAGCAGCTATGACAGGGGGCGTTCGTACACCGGGGAGCTGTTTTTT | TRBV6-5 | TRBD1 | TRBJ2-2 | many
CASSHPPDYGYTF | TGTGCCAGCAGCCACCCCCCGGACTATGGCTACACCTTC | TRBV7-8 | - | TRBJ1-2 | few
CSAPDRGGNQPQHF | TGCAGTGCTCCCGACAGGGGAGGTAATCAGCCCCAGCATTTT | TRBV20-1 | TRBD1 | TRBJ1-5 | few
CASSLGRGLGYTF | TGTGCCAGCAGTTTAGGGCGGGGGCTTGGCTACACCTTC | TRBV28 | - | TRBJ1-2 | many
CASSQAGFSGANVLTF | TGTGCCAGCAGCCAAGCTGGGTTCTCCGGGGCCAACGTCCTGACTTTC | TRBV4-2 | - | TRBJ2-6 | many
CASRLAGGQETQYF | TGCGCCAGTCGACTAGCGGGGGGGCAAGAGACCCAGTACTTC | TRBV5-1 | TRBD2 | TRBJ2-5 | -
CASSQLDRVDTEAFF | TGTGCCAGCAGCCAGCTAGACAGGGTTGATACTGAAGCTTTCTTT | TRBV14 | TRBD1 | TRBJ1-1 | -
CASYPGGNEKLFF | TGTGCCAGCTATCCAGGGGGCAATGAAAAACTGTTTTTT | TRBV12-3/TRBV12-4 | TRBD1 | TRBJ1-4 | -
CSAIWPNTGELFF | TGCAGTGCTATCTGGCCGAACACCGGGGAGCTGTTTTTT | TRBV20-1 | - | TRBJ2-2 | many
CASSFGSANTGELFF | TGTGCCAGCAGCTTTGGGTCCGCGAACACCGGGGAGCTGTTTTTT | TRBV11-2 | - | TRBJ2-2 | few
CASSLGGPNEQFF | TGTGCCAGCAGTTTGGGGGGGCCCAATGAGCAGTTCTTC | TRBV6-5 | - | TRBJ2-1 | many
CASSQTSASTDTQYF | TGTGCCAGTAGCCAGACTAGCGCTAGCACAGATACGCAGTATTTT | TRBV19 | TRBD2 | TRBJ2-3 | few
CASSLRGQPQHF | TGTGCCAGCAGTCTTAGAGGGCAGCCCCAGCATTTT | TRBV6-5 | - | TRBJ1-5 | many
CASGPTGNSYEQYF | TGTGCCAGCGGGCCGACAGGAAATTCCTACGAGCAGTACTTC | TRBV25-1 | - | TRBJ2-7 | many
CATSEDSRGTDTQYF | TGTGCCACCAGTGAAGACAGTCGCGGCACAGATACGCAGTATTTT | TRBV24-1 | - | TRBJ2-3 | many
CSAIPSVLGAYEQYF | TGCAGTGCTATCCCCTCGGTGTTAGGGGCCTACGAGCAGTACTTC | TRBV20-1 | - | TRBJ2-7 | few
CASSPHREARDGYTF | TGTGCCAGCAGCCCCCACAGGGAGGCGAGAGATGGCTACACCTTC | TRBV4-2 | - | TRBJ1-2 | many
CASSSPTTGELFF | TGTGCCAGCAGCTCCCCTACCACCGGGGAGCTGTTTTTT | TRBV7-3 | - | TRBJ2-2 | few
CASTFGDREVLIGYTF | TGTGCCAGCACCTTTGGCGACAGGGAAGTCCTCATCGGCTACACCTTC | TRBV7-3 | TRBD1 | TRBJ1-2 | many
CASSDRRASGANVLTF | TGCGCCAGCAGTGATAGGAGGGCCTCTGGGGCCAACGTCCTGACTTTC | TRBV10-2 | - | TRBJ2-6 | many
CASAPGTGINQPQHF | TGCGCCAGCGCCCCCGGGACAGGGATTAATCAGCCCCAGCATTTT | TRBV5-1 | TRBD1 | TRBJ1-5 | few
CATSDPGTGGEQYF | TGTGCCACCAGTGATCCCGGGACAGGGGGCGAGCAGTACTTC | TRBV24-1 | TRBD1 | TRBJ2-7 | -
CASSPKGGTGSDGYTF | TGTGCCAGCAGCCCAAAGGGCGGGACAGGGTCCGATGGCTACACCTTC | TRBV7-9 | TRBD1 | TRBJ1-2 | many
CASSLVDGVHEQYF | TGTGCCAGCAGCTTAGTGGACGGCGTCCACGAGCAGTACTTC | TRBV7-8 | - | TRBJ2-7 | many
CASSPLGGEAGTEAFF | TGTGCCAGCAGTCCACTCGGAGGGGAGGCGGGCACTGAAGCTTTCTTT | TRBV6-5 | - | TRBJ1-1 | -
CASSDRTDPNNEQFF | TGCGCCAGCAGTGATAGAACAGACCCTAACAATGAGCAGTTCTTC | TRBV10-2 | - | TRBJ2-1 | many
CASSLSSSGGVETQYF | TGTGCCAGCAGCCTATCCTCGAGCGGGGGAGTCGAGACCCAGTACTTC | TRBV7-9 | TRBD2 | TRBJ2-5 | many
CASSFPQTVSYEQYF | TGTGCCAGCAGCTTCCCTCAGACGGTATCCTACGAGCAGTACTTC | TRBV28 | - | TRBJ2-7 | -
CATSRAGYETATNEKLFF | TGTGCCACCAGCAGAGCGGGCTACGAAACTGCAACTAATGAAAAACTGTTTTTT | TRBV15 | - | TRBJ1-4 | many
CASSQGFPAVEQFF | TGTGCCAGCAGCCAAGGCTTCCCCGCGGTTGAGCAGTTCTTC | TRBV3-1 | - | TRBJ2-1 | many